These 31 T cell receptor beta chains originate from one sample sequenced in a study of identical twins. TCRdb re-called the 5' RACE reads with MiXCR, one entry per CDR3 protein. The repertoire holds 690,000 or so distinct CDR3 sequences, around 8.3% seen once, with approximately 0.96% in the top ten. The same data also contributed to another study, on yellow fever vaccine responses in identical twins.

What was sequenced was PBMCs. Every receptor here comes from a woman aged 18-35 years in good health.

This clonotype was counted between two and nine times. A much larger clone lies a single base off, so this may be a read error. This chain links TRBV7-6 with TRBJ2-7; D is uncertain. Germline CDR1 and CDR2: SGHVS and FNYEAQ. V was clipped by 2 bases and J by 0 bases, with 11 bases between them. CDR3 size: 15 residues. CDR3 sequence (DNA): TGTGCCAGCAGCTTATACCCAGGAACCTCCTACGAGCAGTACTTC. This sequence encodes CASSLYPGTSYEQYF.

This clonotype was detected many times. This chain joins TRBV6-5 and TRBJ2-5; no reliable D call. This CDR3 is built from 15 residues. V dropped 2 bases and J dropped 3 bases, with 13 bases sitting between them. CDR1 and CDR2 (germline): MNHEY, SVGAGI. CDR3 in DNA: TGTGCCAGCAGTTACGGAGTTTCACAGAAAGAGACCCAGTACTTC. Amino acid sequence: CASSYGVSQKETQYF.

This clonotype was recorded many times. Its ends do not fully match the called genes, so a read error is possible. The chain combines TRBV29-1 with TRBJ1-1; tentatively, D is TRBD1 (6 bases). Germline-derived CDR1 and CDR2 are SQVTM and ANQGSEA. This CDR3 is built from 11 residues. This CDR3 reads CSIEGGGVAFF. DNA for the CDR3: TGCAGCATTGAGGGGGGCGGAGTAGCTTTCTTT.

This clonotype was seen more than once but under ten times. The chain links TRBV24-1 to TRBJ2-7; D call uncertain. This CDR3 has 10 amino acids. Germline V gene sequence: CDR1 KGHDR, CDR2 SFDVKD. V lost 6 bases and J lost 6, with 5 bases in between. The CDR3 bases are TGTGCCACCAGTTATCCCGAGCAGTACTTC. Its protein is CATSYPEQYF.

This clonotype showed up many times. The rearrangement links TRBV10-3 to TRBJ2-2; 8 positions match TRBD1. Germline assignment: CDR1 ENHRY and CDR2 SYGVKD. The CDR3 spans 15 residues. V shed 7 bases and J 0 bases; nucleotides not matched to a gene: 4. CDR3 in DNA: TGTGCCATCACGGACAGGGAAACGAACACCGGGGAGCTGTTTTTT. It codes for CAITDRETNTGELFF.

This clonotype was counted only a few times. V usage is TRBV9 and J usage is TRBJ1-3; D gene unclear. The CDR3 has 16 amino acids. With 4 bases removed from V and 0 bases from J, the gap between germline ends came to 14 bases. In germline, CDR1 is SGDLS, CDR2 YYNGEE. CDR3 region: CASSYTSGFSGNTIYF. DNA for the CDR3: TGTGCCAGCAGCTATACTTCCGGATTCTCTGGAAACACCATATATTTT.

This clonotype was seen a handful of times. The CDR3 DNA reads TGCAGCGTCATGTCAGTGGATACGCAGTATTTT. It translates to CSVMSVDTQYF. This chain connects TRBV29-1 to TRBJ2-3; no reliable D call. Trimming shortened V by 6 bases and J by 6 bases, and 10 bases separated the two germline ends. The germline V gene has CDR1 SQVTM and CDR2 ANQGSEA. This CDR3 contains 11 residues.

In its sample, this clonotype was seen a few times. V is TRBV7-2 and J is TRBJ2-7; 9 bases are a match to TRBD2. The CDR3 length is 15 residues. The germline V gene encodes CDR1 SGHTA and CDR2 FQGNSA. The V and J ends lost 3 bases and 3 bases, in that order; junction bases with no gene match: 6. CDR3 sequence (DNA): TGTGCCAGCAGCTTCACCGGGACTAGCCTCTACGAGCAGTACTTC. Protein product: CASSFTGTSLYEQYF. The variable domain in full, completed from reference TRBV7-2 and TRBJ2-7, reads GAGVSQSPSNKVTEKGKDVELRCDPISGHTALYWYRQSLGQGLEFLIYFQGNSAPDKSGLPSDRFSAERTGGSVSTLTIQRTQQEDSAVYLCASSFTGTSLYEQYFGPGTRLTVT.

The sample holds many counts of this clonotype. The chain uses TRBV4-3 and TRBJ2-3; TRBD1 matches 8 bases. The germline V gene has CDR1 LGHNA and CDR2 YSLEER. The CDR3 sequence is 16 residues long. V was pared by 1 base and J by 0 bases, with 3 bases of the junction left unmatched. CDR3 region: CASSQAWTGSTDTQYF. The CDR3 region has the DNA TGCGCCAGCAGCCAAGCTTGGACAGGGAGCACAGATACGCAGTATTTT.

The V and J genes are TRBV5-6 and TRBJ2-3, with 9 positions matching TRBD1. J was trimmed by 1 base and V by 1 base; bases with no gene match: 4. The germline gives CDR1 SGHDT, CDR2 YYEEEE. The CDR3 consists of 16 residues. CDR3 DNA: TGTGCCAGCAGCTTGAACAGGGGGCAAGGCACAGATACGCAGTATTTT. This gives the protein CASSLNRGQGTDTQYF.

As regards this clonotype: This may stem from a read error, because a much larger clone lies one nucleotide away. This chain connects TRBV3-1 to TRBJ1-2; D uncertain. Germline CDR1 LGHDT, CDR2 YNNKEL (reference sequence). There are 11 residues in the CDR3. V shed 0 bases and J shed 7 bases, with 3 bases lying between them. Here the CDR3 reads CASSQDGGYTF. In nucleotides, the CDR3 is TGTGCCAGCAGCCAAGATGGTGGCTACACCTTC.

The rearrangement uses TRBV29-1 and TRBJ1-1; D not resolved. Trimming took 6 bases from V and 1 from J, leaving 9 bases between them. Germline V lookup: CDR1 SQVTM, CDR2 ANQGSEA. This CDR3 has 12 residues. The CDR3 nucleotides read TGCAGCGTCCCACCCGAGAACACTGAAGCTTTCTTT. Amino acid sequence: CSVPPENTEAFF.

The table lists this clonotype with a few counts. The V gene is TRBV29-1, the J gene TRBJ1-4; TRBD1 aligns across 7 bases. V lost 6 bases, J lost 5 bases, and 6 bases stayed unmatched. The length of the CDR3 is 13 residues. Germline V CDR1 and CDR2: SQVTM, ANQGSEA. The CDR3 region is CSVRGDRNEKLFF. The CDR3, as DNA: TGCAGCGTCCGGGGGGACAGAAATGAAAAACTGTTTTTT.

The V call is TRBV6-5, the J call TRBJ2-3; D might be TRBD1 (8 bases). CDR3 length: 15 amino acids. The V gene lost 6 bases and the J gene lost 2 bases, with 15 bases spanning the gap. In germline, CDR1 is MNHEY, CDR2 SVGAGI. The DNA for the CDR3 is TGTGCCAGCAGCTACAGGGGGACTACCACAGATACGCAGTATTTT. This encodes CASSYRGTTTDTQYF.

This clonotype was seen more than once but under ten times. The CDR3 protein is CASSQELAGVEADTQYF. The CDR3, as DNA: TGCGCCAGCAGCCAAGAACTGGCGGGGGTGGAAGCAGATACGCAGTATTTT. This rearrangement joins TRBV4-1 to TRBJ2-3; TRBD2 matches at 7 bases. Germline CDR1 MGHRA, CDR2 YSYEKL. V was pared by 0 bases and J by 4 bases, with 10 bases of the junction left unmatched. This CDR3 region has 17 residues.

This clonotype was picked up a small number of times. The chain recombines TRBV28 with TRBJ2-1; 9 bases match TRBD2. Germline V gene data show CDR1 as MDHEN and CDR2 as SYDVKM. CDR3 length: 15 amino acids. V gave up 7 bases and J gave up 5 bases; unmatched junction bases: 9. Here the CDR3 reads CASISGSFVDNEQFF. DNA for the CDR3: TGTGCCAGCATTAGCGGGAGTTTCGTCGACAATGAGCAGTTCTTC.

The V gene is TRBV28, the J gene TRBJ1-1; 7 bases match TRBD1. The V gene end was trimmed by 6 bases and the J gene end by 5 bases; junction bases not matched to a gene: 6. CDR1 is MDHEN and CDR2 is SYDVKM in the germline V gene. The CDR3 sequence is 13 residues long. This CDR3 is CASSQGGRTEAFF. CDR3 nucleotide sequence: TGTGCCAGCAGCCAGGGGGGTCGAACTGAAGCTTTCTTT.

V is TRBV14 and J is TRBJ1-1; 8 nucleotides match TRBD1. The V gene's germline CDR1 is SGHDN and CDR2 FVKESK. Trimming cost V 6 bases and J 5 bases; bases outside gene matches: 11. The CDR3 is 15 residues long. The CDR3 protein is CASRPGGRGLTEAFF. CDR3 nucleotides: TGTGCCAGCAGGCCGGGAGGCAGGGGGCTAACTGAAGCTTTCTTT.

This clonotype was detected many times. The chain uses TRBV28 and TRBJ2-5; the D gene could be TRBD1 or TRBD2 (6 bases each). The CDR3 spans 16 residues. Germline assignment: CDR1 MDHEN and CDR2 SYDVKM. The ends were cut back, 7 bases at V and 4 bases at J, with 22 bases in the middle. CDR3 amino acids: CASIYSGGRVGETQYF. CDR3 nucleotides: TGTGCCAGCATCTACAGTGGGGGGCGAGTTGGAGAGACCCAGTACTTC.

This clonotype was counted between two and nine times. This sequence joins TRBV4-3 and TRBJ2-1; the match to TRBD1 covers 8 bases. The CDR3 runs to 17 residues. Germline V lookup: CDR1 LGHNA, CDR2 YSLEER. V lost 0 bases and J lost 11; bases outside the gene matches: 15. CDR3 nucleotides: TGCGCCAGCAGCCAAGATCCCCCCGGGCAGGGGGCGCCGAAGCAGTTCTTC. Its translation is CASSQDPPGQGAPKQFF.

V and J are TRBV12-3 or TRBV12-4 and TRBJ1-2; possible D gene TRBD1, 5 bases. This CDR3 spans 14 amino acids. Trimming shortened V by 0 bases and J by 6 bases, and 11 bases separated the two germline ends. The CDR3 reads CASSLARRDNGYTF. DNA for the CDR3: TGTGCCAGCAGTTTAGCGCGCAGGGATAATGGCTACACCTTC.

The sample holds a few counts of this clonotype. The chain carries TRBV29-1 and TRBJ1-1; D uncertain. Trimming removed 1 base at V and 1 base at J, with 10 bases between. Germline-derived CDR1 and CDR2 are SQVTM and ANQGSEA. The CDR3 has 14 amino acids. CDR3 sequence reads: CSVEGHKQNTEAFF. The DNA for the CDR3 is TGCAGCGTTGAAGGCCACAAACAGAACACTGAAGCTTTCTTT.

The rearrangement uses TRBV5-4 and TRBJ2-1; TRBD1 aligns across 8 bases. CDR1 is SGHNT, CDR2 YYREEE, per germline (reference sequence). J gave up 2 bases and V 3 bases, and 7 bases lay outside the gene matches. The CDR3 totals 16 residues. CDR3 bases: TGTGCCAGCAGCTCCGGACAGGGTAAAACCTACAATGAGCAGTTCTTC. Translation: CASSSGQGKTYNEQFF.

This clonotype has more than one count but fewer than ten. The CDR3 coding sequence is TGCAGTGCGTCGACAGGATACACCGGGGAGCTGTTTTTT. Amino acids: CSASTGYTGELFF. The chain combines TRBV20-1 with TRBJ2-2; tentative D call: TRBD1 (6 bases). The V gene lost 6 bases and the J gene lost 3 bases, with 11 bases spanning the gap. This CDR3 is built from 13 residues. CDR1 and CDR2 (germline): DFQATT, SNEGSKA (reference sequence).

This clonotype was found many times. This chain uses TRBV15 with TRBJ2-1, with no clear D. Trimming removed 0 bases from V and 5 bases from J, with 11 bases in between. The CDR3 runs 15 residues. The V gene's germline CDR1 is LNHNV and CDR2 YYDKDF (reference sequence). CDR3 protein: CATSRDRATHNEQFF. The CDR3 DNA sequence: TGTGCCACCAGCAGAGATCGGGCGACCCACAATGAGCAGTTCTTC.

This chain connects TRBV4-2 to TRBJ2-2; D is unclear. This CDR3 is built from 15 residues. V lost 1 base and J lost 0, with 6 bases in between. Germline CDR1 is LGHNA and CDR2 is YNFKEQ. The CDR3 region has the DNA TGTGCCAGCAGCCAAGCAGACTCGAACACCGGGGAGCTGTTTTTT. Its translation: CASSQADSNTGELFF.

The sample holds a few counts of this clonotype. This chain connects TRBV6-5 to TRBJ2-5, with TRBD2 matching over 8 bases. This CDR3 has 16 residues. Germline trimming cut 0 bases from V and 5 bases from J; bases unmatched to any gene: 8. Per germline, CDR1 MNHEY and CDR2 SVGAGI. CDR3: CASSYSNSGGLETQYF. The CDR3 coding sequence is TGTGCCAGCAGTTACTCGAATTCGGGGGGGCTGGAGACCCAGTACTTC.

The chain carries TRBV24-1 and TRBJ2-1; D might be TRBD1 (6 bases). Germline CDR1 KGHDR, CDR2 SFDVKD. V was cut by 1 base and J by 7 bases, with 16 bases left in between. The CDR3 is 16 residues long. CDR3 residues: CATSDLSRGYENEQFF. The CDR3 nucleotides are TGTGCCACCAGTGATTTAAGCAGGGGATATGAAAATGAGCAGTTCTTC.

This clonotype was seen many times. J is TRBJ2-7 and V is TRBV6-2 or TRBV6-3; D may be TRBD2 (5 bases). The CDR3 totals 15 residues. Between the trimmed V and J ends, which lost 6 bases and 4 bases, there was a span of 19 bases. CDR1 is MNHEY and CDR2 is SVGEGT in the germline V gene. The CDR3 sequence is CASSRDGWSLYEQYF. CDR3 bases: TGTGCCAGCAGCCGGGATGGGTGGTCCCTTTACGAGCAGTACTTC.

In this sample, this clonotype turned up many times. This chain joins TRBV12-3 or TRBV12-4 and TRBJ1-5, with D unresolved. The CDR3 consists of 17 residues. V lost 6 bases, J lost 7 bases, and 25 bases lay in between. The CDR3 loop is CASSSFLGGREEQPQHF. In DNA, the CDR3 is TGTGCCAGCAGCTCCTTCTTAGGAGGGAGGGAGGAGCAGCCCCAGCATTTT.

This clonotype was observed many times. The V gene is TRBV15, the J gene TRBJ2-2; D may correspond to TRBD1 or TRBD2 (5 bases each). The CDR3 covers 12 residues. The V gene's germline CDR1 is LNHNV and CDR2 YYDKDF (reference sequence). V was clipped by 4 bases and J by 9 bases, with 9 bases between them. The CDR3 DNA reads TGTGCCACCAGCACGGGACCCCGGGAGCTGTTTTTT. This gives the protein CATSTGPRELFF.